The 27 T cell receptor beta chains presented below share a single source sample, sequenced in a study of blood T cells in healthy people across ages (dated by TCRdb to the mid-2010s). Libraries were constructed by 5' RACE. Sequencing used an Illumina HiSeq 2500. The second PCR ran for about 6 to 12 cycles and used a J-beta primer mix along with a sample-barcoded 5' primer. Using fastp at Q25 and MiXCR, TCRdb reprocessed the public reads and kept productive beta chains. For every CDR3 protein sequence, its rows merge into one entry that carries the most common genes and DNA. The sample records 550,000 to 750,000 distinct CDR3 sequences, more than 20% of which are singletons. 3% to 4% of the sample is in the top ten clones. The sample was blood. The receptors shown here come from a man between 65 and 85 years old in good health.

This clonotype was seen at least ten times. The chain links TRBV29-1 to TRBJ2-5, with D tentatively TRBD2 (5 bases). Germline V lookup: CDR1 SQVTM, CDR2 ANQGSEA. V was clipped by 4 bases and J by 2 bases, with 11 bases between them. This CDR3 has 13 residues. The CDR3 reads CSVAWGVQETQYF. DNA of the CDR3: TGCAGCGTTGCGTGGGGAGTTCAAGAGACCCAGTACTTC.

Only a few counts were recorded for this clonotype. This chain uses TRBV4-3 with TRBJ1-6; 7 positions agree with TRBD1. V shed 3 bases and J 9 bases; nucleotides not matched to a gene: 5. The CDR3 consists of 14 residues. Germline V gene data show CDR1 as LGHNA and CDR2 as YSLEER. DNA for the CDR3: TGCGCCAGCAGCCACGATACAGGGGTTTCACCCCTCCACTTT. Protein: CASSHDTGVSPLHF.

The CDR3 DNA reads as TGCAGCGTTGCTTGGAGGAATGAGCAGTTCTTC. Residues: CSVAWRNEQFF. V and J are TRBV29-1 and TRBJ2-1, with D maybe TRBD2 (5 bases). CDR3 length: 11 amino acids. The V and J ends lost 4 bases and 7 bases respectively, with 8 bases between them. Germline V gene lookup returns CDR1 SQVTM and CDR2 ANQGSEA.

This clonotype occurred a few times. The chain uses TRBV7-2 and TRBJ2-2; D not certain. The CDR3 is made up of 13 amino acids. Germline V gene sequence: CDR1 SGHTA, CDR2 FQGNSA. Trimming left V 1 base short and J 6 bases short, with 6 bases between. DNA of the CDR3: TGTGCCAGCAGCTTAGACACTCCCGGGGAGCTGTTTTTT. It specifies CASSLDTPGELFF.

This clonotype was counted a few times. The chain joins TRBV4-1 to TRBJ1-4, with no clear D. This CDR3 region has 15 residues. Trimming pared 1 base from V and 4 bases from J, leaving 10 bases between. Per germline, CDR1 MGHRA and CDR2 YSYEKL. The CDR3 DNA is TGCGCCAGCAGCCAAGGAGGGCAGTTTAATGAAAAACTGTTTTTT. It encodes CASSQGGQFNEKLFF.

In its sample, this clonotype was seen a few times. The chain has TRBV20-1 and TRBJ2-5, with 7 bases lining up with TRBD2. The end of the DNA fits TRBJ2-7 better, so the J call may be wrong. The CDR3 consists of 16 residues. Germline V gene data show CDR1 as DFQATT and CDR2 as SNEGSKA (reference sequence). CDR3 protein: CSARDFGAGPSFEQYF. CDR3 DNA: TGCAGTGCTAGAGATTTTGGAGCGGGGCCGTCTTTCGAGCAGTACTTC.

This clonotype came up a few times. J is TRBJ1-1 and V is TRBV3-1, with D unresolved. The CDR3 sequence is 15 residues long. Trimming removed 3 bases at V and 1 base at J, with 12 bases between. Germline-derived CDR1 and CDR2 are LGHDT and YNNKEL (reference sequence). CDR3 sequence (DNA): TGTGCCAGCAGCCACCCTCTCGGAAGGAACACTGAAGCTTTCTTT. It is translated as CASSHPLGRNTEAFF.

The chain couples TRBV29-1 to TRBJ1-2; possibly TRBD1 for D (6 bases). In germline, CDR1 is SQVTM, CDR2 ANQGSEA. Trimming cost V 1 base and J 9 bases, with 18 bases left between them. This CDR3 has 14 residues. The CDR3, as DNA: TGCAGCGTTGAAGGTGGACAGTCCGGCAGGCGCTACACCTTC. Amino acid sequence: CSVEGGQSGRRYTF.

The chain couples TRBV6-2 or TRBV6-3 to TRBJ2-3; tentative D call: TRBD2 (6 bases). CDR3 size: 15 residues. Germline V gene sequence: CDR1 MNHEY, CDR2 SVGEGT. V shed 2 bases and J shed 6 bases, with 15 bases lying between them. CDR3 sequence: CASSYPHSGQDTQYF. The CDR3 region has the DNA TGTGCCAGCAGTTACCCTCATAGCGGTCAGGATACGCAGTATTTT.

This clonotype has a handful of counts. The gene calls are TRBV20-1 and TRBJ2-7, with unresolved D. CDR1 and CDR2 from the germline V gene are DFQATT and SNEGSKA (reference sequence). CDR3 size: 12 residues. The V gene lost 0 bases and the J gene lost 1 base, with 4 bases spanning the gap. The CDR3 region has the DNA TGCAGTGCTAGAGAGGGGTCCTACGAGCAGTACTTC. This translates into CSAREGSYEQYF.

This rearrangement joins TRBV20-1 to TRBJ2-2; 13 bases fit TRBD2. CDR1 and CDR2 (germline): DFQATT, SNEGSKA (reference sequence). V lost 5 bases and J lost 7; bases outside the gene matches: 4. CDR3 length equals 14 residues. CDR3 region: CSAGLAGEVGELFF. DNA for the CDR3: TGCAGTGCTGGACTAGCGGGAGAAGTCGGGGAGCTGTTTTTT.

This clonotype was detected only a few times. V is TRBV20-1 and J is TRBJ2-2; the D call may be TRBD1 or TRBD2 (5 bases each). This CDR3 has 17 residues. V was cut by 0 bases and J by 8 bases, with 22 bases left in between. The germline V gene has CDR1 DFQATT and CDR2 SNEGSKA (reference sequence). The CDR3: CSARDPLTDPREGELFF. The CDR3 DNA is TGCAGTGCTAGAGATCCGTTGACAGATCCAAGGGAGGGGGAGCTGTTTTTT.

The V gene is TRBV5-1, the J gene TRBJ2-1, with 8 bases fitting TRBD2. The J call may be wrong; the DNA end is better matched by TRBJ2-5. CDR1 SGHRS and CDR2 YFSETQ come from the germline V gene. The CDR3 extends over 15 amino acids. CDR3 amino acids: CASSFPGTRGETQYF. The CDR3 coding sequence is TGCGCCAGCAGCTTTCCGGGGACTAGGGGAGAGACCCAGTACTTC.

This clonotype was picked up a small number of times. The gene calls are TRBV28 and TRBJ2-7; a weak D match, TRBD1 (6 bases). Germline lookup yields CDR1 MDHEN and CDR2 SYDVKM. The CDR3 extends over 12 amino acids. With 2 bases removed from V and 9 bases from J, the gap between germline ends came to 11 bases. The chain's CDR3 is CASSLGTNRQYF. CDR3 sequence (DNA): TGTGCCAGCAGTTTAGGGACAAATCGGCAGTACTTC.

This rearrangement joins TRBV5-1 to TRBJ1-4, with TRBD1 matching over 7 bases. Germline V gene sequence: CDR1 SGHRS, CDR2 YFSETQ. There are 13 residues in the CDR3. Germline trimming cut 8 bases from V and 5 bases from J; bases unmatched to any gene: 6. The CDR3 region is CASRTGYNEKLFF. The CDR3, as DNA: TGCGCCAGTCGGACAGGCTACAATGAAAAACTGTTTTTT. The whole variable domain, remainder taken from reference TRBV5-1 and TRBJ1-4, is KAGVTQTPRYLIKTRGQQVTLSCSPISGHRSVSWYQQTPGQGLQFLFEYFSETQRNKGNFPGRFSGRQFSNSRSEMNVSTLELGDSALYLCASRTGYNEKLFFGSGTQLSVL.

The chain is built from TRBV6-2 or TRBV6-3 and TRBJ2-7; D ambiguous. Germline lookup yields CDR1 MNHEY and CDR2 SVGEGT. CDR3 length equals 13 residues. With 7 bases removed from V and 5 bases from J, the gap between germline ends came to 15 bases. The CDR3 sequence: CASKSSGSNEQYF. In DNA form, the CDR3 reads TGTGCCAGCAAATCTTCTGGGTCCAACGAGCAGTACTTC.

The chain joins TRBV2 to TRBJ1-5; maybe TRBD1 (6 bases). Germline CDR1 reads SNHLY; CDR2 reads FYNNEI. With 5 bases removed from V and 0 bases from J, the gap between germline ends came to 8 bases. This CDR3 comprises 14 residues. The DNA for the CDR3 is TGTGCCAGCAGTCTGGGGGCTAGCAATCAGCCCCAGCATTTT. It yields the protein CASSLGASNQPQHF.

This clonotype was detected only a few times. The chain carries TRBV3-1 and TRBJ2-6; TRBD2 agrees at 7 bases. V dropped 4 bases and J dropped 3; count of bases not matched to a gene: 3. Germline V lookup: CDR1 LGHDT, CDR2 YNNKEL (reference sequence). This CDR3 comprises 15 residues. The CDR3 spells CASSPRGFGANVLTF. CDR3 nucleotide sequence: TGTGCCAGCAGCCCGCGGGGGTTTGGGGCCAACGTCCTGACTTTC.

The chain combines TRBV29-1 with TRBJ2-1, with TRBD1 matching 8 bases. The V gene's germline CDR1 is SQVTM and CDR2 ANQGSEA. Losses at the gene ends were 3 bases for V and 2 bases for J; bases not matched to a gene: 3. This CDR3 spans 14 amino acids. CDR3 amino acids: CSVDKTGAYNEQFF. The DNA for the CDR3 is TGCAGCGTTGATAAGACAGGGGCCTACAATGAGCAGTTCTTC.

The chain combines TRBV6-1 with TRBJ2-2, with a possible D match to TRBD2 (5 bases). This CDR3 has 16 residues. CDR1 is MNHNS, CDR2 SASEGT, per germline. Trimming took 2 bases from V and 3 from J, leaving 13 bases between them. CDR3 DNA: TGTGCCAGCAGTGAATACCGGGGTATGGACACCGGGGAGCTGTTTTTT. The encoded protein is CASSEYRGMDTGELFF.

The chain employs TRBV6-6 and TRBJ2-2; 7 bases are a match to TRBD2. V lost 7 bases and J lost 0; bases outside the gene matches: 8. Germline-derived CDR1 and CDR2 are MNHNY and SVGAGI (reference sequence). This CDR3 has 16 residues. Here the CDR3 DNA reads TGTGCCAGCACTTTGTCCCGGGGGGCGAACACCGGGGAGCTGTTTTTT. Amino acids: CASTLSRGANTGELFF.

V gene TRBV20-1 combines with J gene TRBJ2-4, with a tentative D call TRBD1 (5 bases). The CDR3 is 13 residues long. The germline gives CDR1 DFQATT, CDR2 SNEGSKA (reference sequence). V lost 1 base, J lost 9 bases, and 13 bases lay in between. The CDR3 DNA reads as TGCAGTGCTAGAGGCCAGGGTTGGGGCATTCAGTACTTC. This codes for CSARGQGWGIQYF.

This chain joins TRBV5-1 and TRBJ2-5; D gene uncertain. CDR3 length equals 15 residues. The germline V gene has CDR1 SGHRS and CDR2 YFSETQ. The ends were cut back, 2 bases at V and 2 bases at J, with 13 bases in the middle. For the CDR3, the DNA is TGCGCCAGCAGCTTCAATGGCGGATTGCAAGAGACCCAGTACTTC. Its protein product is CASSFNGGLQETQYF.

This clonotype was seen a handful of times. V gene TRBV2 combines with J gene TRBJ2-2; the match to TRBD2 covers 8 bases. This CDR3 is built from 17 residues. Germline CDR1 SNHLY, CDR2 FYNNEI. Trimming at V came to 4 bases and at J to 5 bases, leaving 12 bases not matched to a gene. The DNA of the CDR3 is TGTGCCAGCAGTGTGTTCGGGGTAGCGGGGTCAACCGGGGAGCTGTTTTTT. Its translation is CASSVFGVAGSTGELFF.

V and J are TRBV6-5 and TRBJ2-7, with D possibly TRBD2 on 5 matching bases. V was trimmed by 6 bases and J by 4 bases, leaving 10 bases between them. The germline V gene encodes CDR1 MNHEY and CDR2 SVGAGI. The CDR3 consists of 12 residues. This CDR3 reads CASSQDWYEQYF. DNA of the CDR3: TGTGCCAGCAGCCAGGACTGGTACGAGCAGTACTTC.

CDR3 sequence: CSAREARGGSNTGELFF. The CDR3 bases are TGCAGTGCTAGAGAGGCGCGTGGCGGATCGAACACCGGGGAGCTGTTTTTT. The chain carries TRBV20-1 and TRBJ2-2; D not certain. Between the trimmed V and J ends, which lost 0 bases and 0 bases, there was a span of 14 bases. Germline V gene sequence: CDR1 DFQATT, CDR2 SNEGSKA (reference sequence). This CDR3 has 17 residues.

The genes are TRBV15 and TRBJ2-1, with TRBD1 matching over 12 bases. CDR1 is LNHNV, CDR2 YYDKDF, per germline (reference sequence). The CDR3 covers 15 residues. V dropped 3 bases and J dropped 7; count of bases not matched to a gene: 4. The CDR3 sequence is CATSRGQGAGNEQFF. As DNA, the CDR3 is TGTGCCACCAGCAGGGGACAGGGGGCAGGGAATGAGCAGTTCTTC. The full variable domain, rest sourced from reference TRBV15 and TRBJ2-1, is DAMVIQNPRYQVTQFGKPVTLSCSQTLNHNVMYWYQQKSSQAPKLLFHYYDKDFNNEADTPDNFQSRRPNTSFCFLDIRSPGLGDTAMYLCATSRGQGAGNEQFFGPGTRLTVL.